The 20 T cell receptor beta chains given below trace back to one sample, sequenced in a study of T cells in Graves' hyperthyroidism and ophthalmopathy. Amplification targeted TCR beta CDR3 regions from RNA transcripts. An initial round of RT-PCR targeting the TCR CDR3 relied on the HTBI primer set. MiXCR, run by TCRdb on the multiplex PCR reads, gives a single entry per CDR3 protein. The data show approximately 320,000 distinct CDR3 sequences, around 17% seen once. The sequenced sample consisted of blood. Receptor source: a man aged 25 to 40 with Graves' hyperthyroidism.

This clonotype was counted at least ten times. V and J are TRBV5-1 and TRBJ2-1; 7 bases are a match to TRBD2. The CDR3 runs 14 residues. V lost 3 bases, J lost 3 bases, and 3 bases stayed unmatched. The V gene's germline CDR1 is SGHRS and CDR2 YFSETQ. This CDR3 reads CASSSTSDYNEQFF. CDR3 DNA: TGCGCCAGCAGCTCTACTAGCGACTACAATGAGCAGTTCTTC. Full variable domain (remainder filled in from reference TRBV5-1 and TRBJ2-1): KAGVTQTPRYLIKTRGQQVTLSCSPISGHRSVSWYQQTPGQGLQFLFEYFSETQRNKGNFPGRFSGRQFSNSRSEMNVSTLELGDSALYLCASSSTSDYNEQFFGPGTRLTVL.

The table lists this clonotype with many counts. The chain joins TRBV29-1 to TRBJ1-1; the match to TRBD1 covers 9 bases. J lost 11 bases, V lost 2 bases, and 6 bases had no gene match. The CDR3 is 12 residues long. CDR1 and CDR2 (germline): SQVTM, ANQGSEA. CDR3 sequence reads: CSVERQGVGAFF. CDR3 nucleotide sequence: TGCAGCGTTGAAAGACAGGGGGTCGGGGCTTTCTTT. Variable domain in full (rest from reference TRBV29-1 and TRBJ1-1): SAVISQKPSRDICQRGTSLTIQCQVDSQVTMMFWYRQQPGQSLTLIATANQGSEATYESGFVIDKFPISRPNLTFSTLTVSNMSPEDSSIYLCSVERQGVGAFFGQGTRLTVV.

This clonotype was picked up many times. CDR3 in amino acids: CASRDSSSYEQYF. The CDR3 nucleotides are TGTGCCAGCCGGGACAGTAGCTCCTACGAGCAGTACTTC. The V and J genes are TRBV28 and TRBJ2-7; 7 bases fit TRBD1. Germline V gene lookup returns CDR1 MDHEN and CDR2 SYDVKM. This CDR3 region has 13 residues. The V segment lost 8 bases and the J segment 0 bases; nucleotides outside the gene matches: 4.

This clonotype was counted at least ten times. CDR3 sequence reads: CASSSGPPYNEQFF. In DNA form, the CDR3 reads TGTGCCAGCAGTTCTGGGCCGCCGTACAATGAGCAGTTCTTC. The gene calls are TRBV7-9 and TRBJ2-1, with unresolved D. Trimming took 6 bases from V and 4 from J, leaving 13 bases between them. The germline CDR1 and CDR2 sequences are SEHNR and FQNEAQ (reference sequence). The CDR3 has 14 amino acids.

The rearrangement uses TRBV5-1 and TRBJ1-2, with D tentatively TRBD1 (5 bases). The CDR3 has 13 residues. V was shortened by 4 bases and J by 3 bases, with 10 bases between the two germline ends. The germline V gene encodes CDR1 SGHRS and CDR2 YFSETQ. CDR3 coding DNA: TGCGCCAGCAGCCGCGGGGGGGACTATGGCTACACCTTC. This sequence encodes CASSRGGDYGYTF.

This sequence joins TRBV29-1 and TRBJ2-7; D could derive from TRBD1 or TRBD2 (5 bases each). The V and J ends lost 3 bases and 0 bases respectively, with 9 bases between them. The CDR3 consists of 13 residues. The germline V gene encodes CDR1 SQVTM and CDR2 ANQGSEA. The CDR3, as DNA: TGCAGCGTTGAGACTGGGACCTCCTACGAGCAGTACTTC. Amino acid sequence: CSVETGTSYEQYF.

The chain joins TRBV6-1 to TRBJ2-6, with a possible D match to TRBD2 (5 bases). Per the germline V gene, CDR1 is MNHNS and CDR2 is SASEGT. The CDR3 runs to 15 residues. V dropped 6 bases and J dropped 3 bases, with 12 bases sitting between them. The CDR3 nucleotides read TGTGCCAGCAGCACATCGGGGAGTGGGGCCAACGTCCTGACTTTC. Residues: CASSTSGSGANVLTF.

This clonotype was picked up many times. The rearrangement uses TRBV20-1 and TRBJ2-3; D is uncertain. The CDR3 is made up of 14 amino acids. The germline V and J ends were trimmed by 2 bases and 2 bases, with 11 bases remaining between them. Germline assignment: CDR1 DFQATT and CDR2 SNEGSKA (reference sequence). The CDR3 region is CSARIPYSTDTQYF. CDR3 nucleotide sequence: TGCAGTGCTAGAATCCCCTACTCCACAGATACGCAGTATTTT.

The chain recombines TRBV5-1 with TRBJ2-1, with D unresolved. The CDR3 consists of 16 residues. V gave up 0 bases and J gave up 0 bases, with 10 bases separating them. The germline V gene has CDR1 SGHRS and CDR2 YFSETQ. The CDR3 spells CASSLGGWGSYNEQFF. The CDR3 DNA follows: TGCGCCAGCAGCTTGGGTGGGTGGGGCTCCTACAATGAGCAGTTCTTC.

The chain joins TRBV20-1 to TRBJ1-1; 9 positions match TRBD1. With V trimmed by 0 bases and J by 7 bases, 3 bases remained unmatched. The germline gives CDR1 DFQATT, CDR2 SNEGSKA (reference sequence). This CDR3 contains 13 residues. CDR3 in DNA: TGCAGTGCTAGAGATCACAGGGGGCGTGAAGCTTTCTTT. Its translation: CSARDHRGREAFF.

As regards this clonotype: Relative to the germline gene, one junction end is altered; a read error may explain this. The V and J genes are TRBV13 and TRBJ1-1; D gene unclear. The CDR3 contains 14 residues. Looked up from germline, CDR1 is PRHDT and CDR2 is FYEKMQ (reference sequence). DNA for the CDR3: TGTGCCACCAGCTTAGGCCTGGGCGGCACTGAAGCTTTCTTT. Its translation: CATSLGLGGTEAFF.

The table lists this clonotype with many counts. The chain recombines TRBV18 with TRBJ2-1, with TRBD1 as a possible D gene (5 bases). The CDR3 is made up of 15 amino acids. V was pared by 1 base and J by 6 bases, with 13 bases between. The germline CDR1 and CDR2 sequences are KGHSH and LQKENI. The chain's CDR3 is CASSPRADTSNEQFF. The CDR3 bases are TGTGCCAGCTCACCACGCGCGGACACCTCCAATGAGCAGTTCTTC.

The CDR3 reads CASSQRALLNEQYF. For the CDR3, the DNA is TGTGCCAGCAGTCAGCGGGCACTACTTAATGAGCAGTACTTC. The chain combines TRBV28 with TRBJ2-7; the D gene is possibly TRBD2 (6 bases). There are 14 residues in the CDR3. Trimming pared 5 bases from V and 7 bases from J, leaving 18 bases between. Germline V gene data show CDR1 as MDHEN and CDR2 as SYDVKM.

This clonotype was counted a few times. The chain combines TRBV28 with TRBJ2-3, with D unclear. This CDR3 comprises 15 residues. The germline V gene encodes CDR1 MDHEN and CDR2 SYDVKM. V lost 3 bases and J lost 0, with 10 bases in between. CDR3 protein: CASSLAPDSTDTQYF. The CDR3 nucleotides are TGTGCCAGCAGTTTGGCCCCCGATAGCACAGATACGCAGTATTTT.

This clonotype was observed at least ten times. The rearrangement joins TRBV12-3 or TRBV12-4 to TRBJ1-4, with 11 positions matching TRBD1. The CDR3 is 13 residues long. Losses at the gene ends were 6 bases for V and 14 bases for J; bases not matched to a gene: 8. CDR3 nucleotides: TGTGCCAGCAGGCGGACAGGGGGCGAGACCCTGTTTTTT. Protein: CASRRTGGETLFF.

In this sample, this clonotype turned up many times. The chain joins TRBV30 to TRBJ1-1; D ambiguous. This CDR3 has 12 amino acids. V was trimmed by 0 bases and J by 8 bases, leaving 10 bases between them. Germline lookup yields CDR1 GTSNPN and CDR2 SVGIG (reference sequence). For the CDR3, the DNA is TGTGCCTGGAGTGTTAAGAAGGAGGAAGCTTTCTTT. This codes for CAWSVKKEEAFF.

This clonotype was seen many times. The rearrangement joins TRBV6-1 to TRBJ2-7; D gene uncertain. This CDR3 spans 16 amino acids. The germline V gene encodes CDR1 MNHNS and CDR2 SASEGT. V was pared by 6 bases and J by 0 bases, with 18 bases between. The CDR3 spells CASRDGRLVSSYEQYF. CDR3 sequence (DNA): TGTGCCAGCAGGGACGGACGTTTAGTATCCTCCTACGAGCAGTACTTC.

Note on this clonotype: No conserved phenylalanine or tryptophan is present at the end of the CDR3, so a read error is the likely explanation. The rearrangement uses TRBV10-3 and TRBJ2-1; D is undetermined. The CDR3 is 14 residues long. Trimming removed 6 bases at V and 2 bases at J, with 11 bases between. From germline, CDR1 is ENHRY and CDR2 SYGVKD. CDR3 protein: CAIRGPAAYNEQFL. The CDR3, as DNA: TGTGCCATCAGAGGACCGGCGGCCTACAATGAGCAGTTCCTC.

This clonotype showed up just a few times. The chain couples TRBV6-1 to TRBJ1-6; D remains ambiguous. Trimming shortened V by 5 bases and J by 4 bases, and 18 bases separated the two germline ends. There are 17 residues in the CDR3. Germline-derived CDR1 and CDR2 are MNHNS and SASEGT. DNA for the CDR3: TGTGCCAGCAGTTATATAGTATGGGGTGTATATAATTCACCCCTCCACTTT. Translating it yields CASSYIVWGVYNSPLHF.

This chain connects TRBV7-3 to TRBJ2-3; D ambiguous. CDR3 length: 15 residues. CDR1 is SGHTA, CDR2 FQGTGA, per germline. The V and J ends lost 0 bases and 2 bases respectively, with 9 bases between them. CDR3 coding DNA: TGTGCCAGCAGCTTAACTACGCAGACCACAGATACGCAGTATTTT. This encodes CASSLTTQTTDTQYF. The full variable domain, rest sourced from reference TRBV7-3 and TRBJ2-3, is GAGVSQTPSNKVTEKGKYVELRCDPISGHTALYWYRQSLGQGPEFLIYFQGTGAADDSGLPNDRFFAVRPEGSVSTLKIQRTERGDSAVYLCASSLTTQTTDTQYFGPGTRLTVL.